Reported below is one T cell receptor beta chain. Germline CDR1 and CDR2: MNHEY and SMNVEV (reference sequence). The V end was cut by 3 bases, the J end by 0 bases, with 5 bases between. The CDR3 runs 13 residues. This sample stems from a study of blood T cell repertoires in COVID-19. Study-wide background: The cDNA or gDNA used as material had been derived from T cells, B-cell-depleted T cells, or PBMCs.

The authors' processing: Researchers report that nucleated cell counts were estimated from reference gene primer amplification. The method was immunoSEQ multiplex PCR; TCRdb's version includes in-frame clones alone and lacks a portion of them. V, J and clone size are taken as reported in that table, and D and trimming were inferred from the DNA itself. Among about 380,000 clones listed, approximately 87% were seen once. Individuals drawn from 24 US areas were about 18 to 95 years old. Participant-given clinical history determined each cohort assignment. This receptor was taken from a man aged 25 to 40 who had recovered from COVID-19. Sequencing was carried out using PBMCs or T cells enriched from blood (not recorded which). The chain recombines TRBV27 with TRBJ1-2; no definite D call. This CDR3 is CASSFHSNYGYTF. DNA for the CDR3: TGTGCCAGCAGTTTCCACTCTAACTATGGCTACACCTTC.